This T cell receptor beta chain was recovered during a study of cytomegalovirus exposure and HLA in healthy donors. Study background: Earlier sequencing of 150 million to 200 million T cells yielded approximately 100 million unique TCR beta sequences.

At collection, donors were nominally healthy, but unrecorded immune exposures were probable. The study, taken as a whole, reports: The authors later found TCR association rates varying by HLA locus, with DRB1 most and HLA-C fewest.

The J segment lost 2 bases and the V segment lost 6 bases, leaving 8 bases of the junction unmatched. The CDR3 extends over 15 amino acids. Germline CDR1 is KGHSH and CDR2 is LQKENI. This clone has just a few counts. Its antigen is as yet unknown. 60 Vbeta and 13 Jbeta primers were used in PCR. Per the original methods: The authors later counted roughly 79 million unique TCR beta chains, 9 million to 12 million of them shared. The table came from immunoSEQ multiplex PCR; TCRdb's copy has only in-frame clones and leaves some out. D and trimming were read from the DNA, whereas the V and J calls and clone size are those reported in that table. Of roughly 200,000 clones detected, around 73% appear once; the ten largest clones hold approximately 2.1%.

The sample taken for sequencing was PBMCs. The chain has TRBV18 and TRBJ2-7; 9 nucleotides match TRBD2. This TCR was sampled from a woman under 40 in good health and CMV-seropositive. The CDR3 nucleotides read TGTGCCAGCTCCCGCGGACTAGCGAGTACCTACGAGCAGTACTTC. Encoded protein: CASSRGLASTYEQYF. The whole variable domain, remainder taken from reference TRBV18 and TRBJ2-7, is NAGVMQNPRHLVRRRGQEARLRCSPMKGHSHVYWYRQLPEEGLKFMVYLQKENIIDESGMPKERFSAEFPKEGPSILRIQQVVRGDSAAYFCASSRGLASTYEQYFGPGTRLTVT.